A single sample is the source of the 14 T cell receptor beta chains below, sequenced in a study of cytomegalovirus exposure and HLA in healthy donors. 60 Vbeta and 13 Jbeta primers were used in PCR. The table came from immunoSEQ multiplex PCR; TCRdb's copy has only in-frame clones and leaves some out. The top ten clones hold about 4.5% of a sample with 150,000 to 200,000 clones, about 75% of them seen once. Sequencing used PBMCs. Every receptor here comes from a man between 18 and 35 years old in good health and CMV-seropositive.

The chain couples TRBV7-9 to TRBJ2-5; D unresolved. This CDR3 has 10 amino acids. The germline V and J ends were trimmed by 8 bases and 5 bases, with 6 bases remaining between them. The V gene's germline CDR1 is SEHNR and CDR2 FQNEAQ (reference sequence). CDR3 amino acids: CASAMETQYF. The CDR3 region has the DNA TGTGCCAGCGCGATGGAGACCCAGTACTTC.

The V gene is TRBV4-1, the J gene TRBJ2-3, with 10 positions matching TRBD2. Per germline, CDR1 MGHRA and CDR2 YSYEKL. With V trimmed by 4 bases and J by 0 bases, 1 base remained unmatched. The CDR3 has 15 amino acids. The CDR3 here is CASSPSGGSTDTQYF. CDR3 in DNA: TGCGCCAGCAGCCCTAGCGGGGGTAGCACAGATACGCAGTATTTT.

CDR3 nucleotides: TGTGCCAGCAGCCGGCGTATAGAGACAGAGGAAGCTTTCTTT. It specifies CASSRRIETEEAFF. The chain combines TRBV7-8 with TRBJ1-1; possible D gene TRBD1, 5 bases. This CDR3 has 14 amino acids. Germline loops: CDR1 SGHVS, CDR2 FQNEAQ. Trimming pared 5 bases from V and 8 bases from J, leaving 18 bases between. The entire variable domain, with the rest obtained from reference TRBV7-8 and TRBJ1-1, is as follows: GAGVSQSPRYKVAKRGQDVALRCDPISGHVSLFWYQQALGQGPEFLTYFQNEAQLDKSGLPSDRFFAERPEGSVSTLKIQRTQQEDSAVYLCASSRRIETEEAFFGQGTRLTVV.

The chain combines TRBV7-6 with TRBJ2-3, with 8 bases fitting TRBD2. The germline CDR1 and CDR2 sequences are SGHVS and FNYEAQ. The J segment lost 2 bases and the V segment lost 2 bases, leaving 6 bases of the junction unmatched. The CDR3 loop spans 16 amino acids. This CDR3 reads CASSLLSGSPTDTQYF. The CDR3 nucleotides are TGTGCCAGCAGCTTATTGAGCGGGAGCCCCACAGATACGCAGTATTTT.

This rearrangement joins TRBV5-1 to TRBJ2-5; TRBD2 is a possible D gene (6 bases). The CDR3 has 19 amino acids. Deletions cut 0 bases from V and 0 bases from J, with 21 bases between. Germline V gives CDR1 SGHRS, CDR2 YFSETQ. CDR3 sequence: CASSLAVGGDFLYQETQYF. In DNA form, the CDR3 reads TGCGCCAGCAGCTTGGCCGTCGGAGGGGACTTCCTGTACCAAGAGACCCAGTACTTC.

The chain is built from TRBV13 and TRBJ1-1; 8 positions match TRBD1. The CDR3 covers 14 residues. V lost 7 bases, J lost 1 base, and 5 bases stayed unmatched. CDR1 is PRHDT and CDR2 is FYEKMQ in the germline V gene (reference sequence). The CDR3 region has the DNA TGTGCCAGCACCGACAGGGGTAGGAACACTGAAGCTTTCTTT. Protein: CASTDRGRNTEAFF.

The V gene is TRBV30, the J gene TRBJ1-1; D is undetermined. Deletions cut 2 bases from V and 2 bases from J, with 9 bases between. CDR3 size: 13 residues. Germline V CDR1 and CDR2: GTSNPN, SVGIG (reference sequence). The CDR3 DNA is TGTGCCTGGAGTTCGCGGAGAAACACTGAAGCTTTCTTT. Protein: CAWSSRRNTEAFF.

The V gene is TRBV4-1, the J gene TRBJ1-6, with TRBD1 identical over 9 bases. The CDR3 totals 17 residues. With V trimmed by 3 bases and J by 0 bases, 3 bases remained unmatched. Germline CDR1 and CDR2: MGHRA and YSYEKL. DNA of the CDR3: TGCGCCAGCAGCCAGGGACAGGGAAGCTCCTATAATTCACCCCTCCACTTT. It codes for CASSQGQGSSYNSPLHF.

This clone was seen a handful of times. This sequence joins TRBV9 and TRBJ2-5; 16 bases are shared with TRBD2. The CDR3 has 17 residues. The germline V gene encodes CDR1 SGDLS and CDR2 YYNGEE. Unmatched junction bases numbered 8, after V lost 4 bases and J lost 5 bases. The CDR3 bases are TGTGCCAGCAGCATTCCGGGACTAGCGGGGGGGCGGGAGACCCAGTACTTC. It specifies CASSIPGLAGGRETQYF.

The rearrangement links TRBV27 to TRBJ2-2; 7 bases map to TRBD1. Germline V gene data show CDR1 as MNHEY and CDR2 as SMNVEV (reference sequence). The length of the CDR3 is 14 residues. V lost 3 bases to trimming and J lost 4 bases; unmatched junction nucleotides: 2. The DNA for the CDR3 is TGTGCCAGCAGTTTGGGACAGACCACCGGGGAGCTGTTTTTT. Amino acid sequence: CASSLGQTTGELFF.

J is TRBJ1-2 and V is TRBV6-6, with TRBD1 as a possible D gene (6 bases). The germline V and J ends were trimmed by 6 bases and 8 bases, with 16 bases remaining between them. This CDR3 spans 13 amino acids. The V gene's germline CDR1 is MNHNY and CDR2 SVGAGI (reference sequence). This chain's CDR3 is CASREGQYGGYTF. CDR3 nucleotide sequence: TGTGCCAGCAGAGAAGGACAGTATGGGGGCTACACCTTC.

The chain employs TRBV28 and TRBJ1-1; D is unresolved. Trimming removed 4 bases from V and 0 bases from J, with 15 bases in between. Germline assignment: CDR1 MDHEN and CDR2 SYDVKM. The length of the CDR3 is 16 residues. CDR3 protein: CASSSPKHLMNTEAFF. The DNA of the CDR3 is TGTGCCAGCAGTTCCCCCAAACACCTTATGAACACTGAAGCTTTCTTT.

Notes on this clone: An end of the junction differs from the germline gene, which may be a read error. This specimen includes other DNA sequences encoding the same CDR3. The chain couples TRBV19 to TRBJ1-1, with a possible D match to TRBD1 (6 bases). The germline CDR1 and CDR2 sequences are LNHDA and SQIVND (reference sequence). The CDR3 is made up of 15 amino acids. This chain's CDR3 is CASSGTLAQGTEAFF. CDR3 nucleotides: TGTGCCAGTAGTGGGACACTTGCCCAGGGCACTGAGGCTTTCTTT.

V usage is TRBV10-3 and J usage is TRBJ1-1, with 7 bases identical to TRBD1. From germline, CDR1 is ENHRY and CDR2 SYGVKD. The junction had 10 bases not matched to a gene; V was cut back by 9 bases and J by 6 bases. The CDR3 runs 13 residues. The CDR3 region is CAITTGLRAEAFF. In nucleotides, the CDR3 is TGTGCCATTACGACAGGGCTTAGGGCTGAAGCTTTCTTT.